The rows below give T cell receptor beta chains drawn from one sample of a study of CD8 T cells in Susac syndrome. TCRdb called the immunoSEQ multiplex PCR reads again in MiXCR, with one record for every CDR3 protein. The sample yields around 230,000 distinct CDR3 sequences, 90% to 96% seen once. The sequenced sample consisted of CD4+ T cells from PBMCs. Every receptor here comes from a human donor with Susac syndrome. Both conserved end residues are part of each CDR3. A D gene is named only where the DNA matches it firmly. Clone size is shown for a subset of rows, as once, few, many or a class of expanded clone.

cdr3_nt cdr3_aa v_call d_call clone_size j_call
TGTGCCACCAGTGTTACGGGTTGGTATGGAGATGAGCAGTTCTTC CATSVTGWYGDEQFF TRBV24-1 NA NA TRBJ2-1
TGCAGTGCCCCCTCGGCCAAAGAGACCCAGTACTTC CSAPSAKETQYF TRBV20-1 NA NA TRBJ2-5
TGCAGTGCTGAAGGGTTTGACTATGGCTACACCTTC CSAEGFDYGYTF TRBV20-1 NA NA TRBJ1-2
TGTGCCAGCAGTGTACACAGGAGGCATCAGCCCCAGCATTTT CASSVHRRHQPQHF TRBV12-3/TRBV12-4 NA NA TRBJ1-5
TGTGCCTGGAGTGTAACCACACTTGGGACAGCCTATGGCTACACCTTC CAWSVTTLGTAYGYTF TRBV30 TRBD1 NA TRBJ1-2
TGTGCCTGGAGTGGGGGGACTAGCGGGAACAGGGAGCAGTACTTC CAWSGGTSGNREQYF TRBV30 TRBD2 once TRBJ2-7
TGTGCCAGGAAGACAGCCTATGGCTACACCTTC CARKTAYGYTF TRBV25-1 NA NA TRBJ1-2
TGCAGCGTTGGGGCGGTCTCCTACGAGCAGTACTTC CSVGAVSYEQYF TRBV29-1 NA NA TRBJ2-7
TGTGCCAGCAGCATTACCGGGACAGGGGCCCACGAGCAGTACTTC CASSITGTGAHEQYF TRBV6-5 TRBD1 NA TRBJ2-7
TGTGCCAGCAGCCAGCAGCGGAACACTGAAGCTTTCTTT CASSQQRNTEAFF TRBV2 NA NA TRBJ1-1
TGTGCCAGCAGCCTACGGACTAGCGGGATGGGAGATACGCAGTATTTT CASSLRTSGMGDTQYF TRBV3-1 TRBD2 NA TRBJ2-3
TGTGCCAGCAGCGGGGGGAGCGCAACTAATGAAAAACTGTTTTTT CASSGGSATNEKLFF TRBV27 NA NA TRBJ1-4
TGTGCCAGCAGTTTAGCCTATACCGCTAGCGGGAAAACCTACGAGCAGTACTTC CASSLAYTASGKTYEQYF TRBV12-3/TRBV12-4 TRBD2 NA TRBJ2-7
TGTGCCAGCAGCGTAGTCATGCAGGGGGCAAACTATGGCTACACCTTC CASSVVMQGANYGYTF TRBV9 TRBD1 NA TRBJ1-2
TGCAGTGCCCCAGGGACAGGGTTAAATGAGCAGTTCTTC CSAPGTGLNEQFF TRBV20-1 TRBD1 NA TRBJ2-1
TGTGCCAGCCGGACGGGCCCCGCGGGGACCCAGTACTTC CASRTGPAGTQYF TRBV7-3 NA once TRBJ2-5
TGCGCCAGCAGCCAAGATTGGACGGGACAGATCAATAGCAATCAGCCCCAGCATTTT CASSQDWTGQINSNQPQHF TRBV4-1 TRBD1 NA TRBJ1-5
TGTGCCATCAGTGGCGGGACTAGCGGCTACAATGAGCAGTTCTTC CAISGGTSGYNEQFF TRBV10-3 TRBD2 NA TRBJ2-1
TGCAGTGCTAGCAGGAGCTCCTATAGCAATCAGCCCCAGCATTTT CSASRSSYSNQPQHF TRBV20-1 NA NA TRBJ1-5
TGTGCCAGCAGATTACCCGGGGCAGGGAGTGAAAAACTGTTTTTT CASRLPGAGSEKLFF TRBV12-3/TRBV12-4 NA NA TRBJ1-4
TGTGCCACCAGTGATTTACCCACGACTAGCGGGAACAATCGAGATACGCAGTATTTT CATSDLPTTSGNNRDTQYF TRBV24-1 TRBD2 NA TRBJ2-3
TGCAGTGCTAGAGATGTGGAGGGGGGCGAAAAACTGTTTTTT CSARDVEGGEKLFF TRBV20-1 NA NA TRBJ1-4
TGTGCCAGCAGTGAAAGTTATCAGAATGAAAAACTGTTTTTT CASSESYQNEKLFF TRBV2 NA NA TRBJ1-4
TGTGCCAGCAGTTACCGGGAAGGAGTACGCACTGAAGCTTTCTTT CASSYREGVRTEAFF TRBV6-5 NA NA TRBJ1-1
TGTGCCAGCAGTCTGACGGGGGCCTATGGCTACACCTTC CASSLTGAYGYTF TRBV6-5 NA NA TRBJ1-2